These T cell receptor beta chains were read from a single sample in a study of blood T cell repertoires in COVID-19. Sequencing used immunoSEQ multiplex PCR; TCRdb keeps in-frame clones, though not all of them. The top ten clones hold less than 3.5% of a sample with about 160,000 clones, less than 85% of them seen once. The sample consisted of peripheral blood. The receptors come from a human donor with acute or convalescent COVID-19. The donor label of this sample is uncertain. Both conserved end residues are part of each CDR3. The D gene is left open where the match is weak. Rows may omit the clone size; those that give it use once, few, many or a size class.

V	D	length	J	size	CDR3	DNA
TRBV4-3	TRBD1	16	TRBJ1-6	-	CASSQAPGTGGSPLHF	TGCGCCAGCAGCCAAGCCCCTGGGACAGGTGGATCACCCCTCCACTTT
TRBV7-2	-	15	TRBJ2-3	-	CASSTRSGRTDTQYF	TGTGCCAGCAGCACGCGGAGCGGACGCACAGATACGCAGTATTTT
TRBV10-3	TRBD1	14	TRBJ1-6	-	CAISFQGARSPLHF	TGTGCCATCAGTTTTCAGGGGGCGAGATCACCCCTCCACTTT
TRBV27	-	15	TRBJ1-1	-	CASSLRGRGNTEAFF	TGTGCCAGCAGTTTACGGGGCAGGGGGAACACTGAAGCTTTCTTT
TRBV7-3	TRBD2	16	TRBJ2-3	-	CASSPAEGLVTDTQYF	TGTGCCAGCAGCCCTGCAGAGGGACTAGTCACAGATACGCAGTATTTT
TRBV6-1	-	15	TRBJ1-4	-	CASSEYPRENEKLFF	TGTGCCAGCAGTGAGTACCCTCGAGAGAATGAAAAACTGTTTTTT
TRBV21-1	-	16	TRBJ1-5	-	CASSNGGQGANQPQHF	TGTGCCAGCAGCAACGGGGGACAGGGGGCCAATCAGCCCCAGCATTTT
TRBV3-1/TRBV3-2	-	15	TRBJ1-2	-	CASSQGRGSNYGYTF	TGTGCCAGCAGCCAAGGAAGAGGGTCTAACTATGGCTACACCTTC
TRBV10-3	TRBD1	14	TRBJ2-7	-	CAISQGQGGYEQYF	TGTGCCATCAGTCAGGGACAGGGGGGATACGAGCAGTACTTC
TRBV3-1/TRBV3-2	-	14	TRBJ1-2	-	CASSQMGAYDGYTF	TGTGCCAGCAGCCAAATGGGGGCTTATGATGGCTACACCTTC
TRBV4-3	TRBD1	15	TRBJ2-7	-	CASSHELTGVYEQYF	TGCGCCAGCAGCCATGAATTGACAGGGGTGTACGAGCAGTACTTC
TRBV28	-	16	TRBJ1-5	few	CASSSEGLYSNQPQHF	TGTGCCAGCAGTTCGGAGGGGTTGTATAGCAATCAGCCCCAGCATTTT
TRBV28	TRBD1	13	TRBJ1-4	once	CASSRDRVEKLFF	TGTGCCAGCAGTCGAGACAGGGTAGAAAAACTGTTTTTT
TRBV7-9	TRBD1	15	TRBJ1-4	-	CASSLSQGADEKLFF	TGTGCCAGCAGCTTATCCCAGGGGGCGGATGAAAAACTGTTTTTT
TRBV7-9	-	14	TRBJ1-1	-	CASSRQERNTEAFF	TGTGCCAGCAGCCGACAGGAAAGGAACACTGAAGCTTTCTTT
TRBV25-1	-	16	TRBJ2-2	-	CASSDPSTANTGELFF	TGTGCCAGCAGTGACCCCTCGACAGCGAACACCGGGGAGCTGTTTTTT
TRBV7-6	-	13	TRBJ1-5	-	CASSLAQNQPQHF	TGTGCCAGCAGCTTAGCTCAAAATCAGCCCCAGCATTTT
TRBV18	-	13	TRBJ2-5	-	CATQAGHQETQYF	TGTGCCACCCAGGCGGGACACCAAGAGACCCAGTACTTC
TRBV19	-	13	TRBJ1-3	-	CASGHISGNTIYF	TGTGCCAGTGGACATATTTCTGGAAACACCATATATTTT
TRBV3-1/TRBV3-2	-	13	TRBJ1-5	-	CASSTQLDQPQHF	TGTGCCAGCAGCACCCAGCTAGATCAGCCCCAGCATTTT
TRBV5-1	-	17	TRBJ1-3	once	CASSTNRETSSGNTIYF	TGCGCCAGCAGCACCAACAGGGAAACAAGCTCTGGAAACACCATATATTTT
TRBV30	-	13	TRBJ1-4	few	CAWTGASNEKLFF	TGTGCCTGGACAGGGGCGAGTAATGAAAAACTGTTTTTT
TRBV12-1	-	18	TRBJ1-5	-	CASSLTGTGGYSNQPQHF	TGTGCCAGCAGCTTGACCGGGACAGGGGGATATAGCAATCAGCCCCAGCATTTT
TRBV5-6	TRBD2	17	TRBJ2-2	-	CASSLFTGQAGAGELFF	TGTGCCAGCAGCTTATTTACGGGACAAGCGGGGGCCGGGGAGCTGTTTTTT
TRBV5-8	TRBD1	12	TRBJ1-5	-	CASSFRTGSQHF	TGTGCCAGCAGCTTCCGGACAGGGAGCCAGCATTTT
TRBV7-8	-	15	TRBJ1-5	-	CASSLGGARSQPQHF	TGTGCCAGCAGCTTGGGGGGGGCGCGGAGTCAGCCCCAGCATTTT
TRBV2	TRBD1	13	TRBJ1-1	-	CASRNQGDAEAFF	TGTGCCAGCAGGAACCAGGGGGACGCTGAAGCTTTCTTT
TRBV10-3	-	13	TRBJ1-5	-	CAIRQGINQPQHF	TGTGCCATCAGGCAGGGGATCAATCAGCCCCAGCATTTT
TRBV7-8	-	15	TRBJ2-3	-	CASSPKLAWTDTQYF	TGTGCCAGCAGCCCTAAACTAGCCTGGACAGATACGCAGTATTTT
TRBV11-3	-	14	TRBJ1-1	-	CASSLVGTNTEAFF	TGTGCCAGCAGCTTAGTGGGCACGAACACTGAAGCTTTCTTT
TRBV12-3/TRBV12-4	-	13	TRBJ2-2	-	CASSSSNTGELFF	TGTGCCAGCAGTAGCTCGAACACCGGGGAGCTGTTTTTT
TRBV9	TRBD2	16	TRBJ2-7	-	CASSVGIAGGQYEQYF	TGTGCCAGCAGCGTAGGGATAGCGGGGGGACAGTACGAGCAGTACTTC
TRBV24-1	TRBD1	15	TRBJ2-1	-	CATMVGGQGDNEQFF	TGTGCCACCATGGTGGGGGGACAGGGGGACAATGAGCAGTTCTTC
TRBV18	-	17	TRBJ1-5	-	CASSPPTGEVGNQPQHF	TGTGCCAGCTCACCACCGACAGGCGAGGTGGGCAATCAGCCCCAGCATTTT
TRBV3-1/TRBV3-2	TRBD1	13	TRBJ1-2	-	CASSRDRKGGYTF	TGTGCCAGCAGTCGGGACAGGAAAGGTGGCTACACCTTC
TRBV10-3	TRBD2	16	TRBJ2-1	-	CAISESTGGAFNEQFF	TGTGCCATCAGTGAGTCGACGGGGGGGGCCTTCAATGAGCAGTTCTTC
TRBV6-5	-	14	TRBJ2-6	-	CASSLSSGANVLTF	TGTGCCAGCAGCCTTAGCTCTGGGGCCAACGTCCTGACTTTC
TRBV19	-	15	TRBJ1-4	-	CASRVVGRADEKLFF	TGTGCCAGTAGGGTCGTGGGCAGGGCGGATGAAAAACTGTTTTTT
TRBV6-6	-	12	TRBJ2-5	-	CASSNRAETQYF	TGTGCCAGCAGTAACAGGGCGGAGACCCAGTACTTC
TRBV9	-	16	TRBJ2-2	-	CASSVLQSTNTGELFF	TGTGCCAGCAGCGTCCTTCAGTCGACGAACACCGGGGAGCTGTTTTTT
TRBV19	-	13	TRBJ1-6	-	CASSNRESGPLHF	TGTGCCAGTAGTAACCGGGAAAGCGGACCCCTCCACTTT
TRBV7-9	TRBD1	15	TRBJ1-2	-	CASSFSQGQLGGYTF	TGTGCCAGCAGCTTTTCACAGGGGCAATTAGGAGGCTACACCTTC